Listed below are T cell receptor beta chains from one sample, sequenced in a study of Graves' ophthalmopathy and Graves' hyperthyroidism. Using its own MiXCR run on the multiplex PCR reads, TCRdb lists one record per CDR3 protein. This sample carries around 1.1 million distinct CDR3 sequences, 35% to 40% of them seen once, and the ten largest clones take around 10%. Sequencing was carried out using peripheral blood or thyroid tissue (not recorded which). These receptors all come from an adult man with Graves' hyperthyroidism. CDR3s include the opening cysteine and the closing phenylalanine or tryptophan. A D gene is named only where the DNA matches it firmly. Some rows have no size entry. The others give once, few or many, or a class for an expanded clone.

j_call | d_call | clone_size | v_call | cdr3_aa | cdr3_nt
TRBJ1-5 | - | many | TRBV12-3/TRBV12-4 | CASSSADGSNQPQHF | TGTGCCAGCAGTTCTGCTGACGGGAGCAATCAGCCCCAGCATTTT
TRBJ2-1 | - | - | TRBV2 | CASSEALEQFF | TGTGCCAGCAGTGAAGCGCTTGAGCAGTTCTTC
TRBJ2-6 | - | - | TRBV2 | CARATSGANVLTF | TGTGCTAGAGCTACCTCTGGGGCCAACGTCCTGACTTTC
TRBJ2-2 | - | - | TRBV7-2 | CASSWTLNTGELFF | TGTGCCAGCAGCTGGACCCTGAACACCGGGGAGCTGTTTTTT
TRBJ2-7 | - | - | TRBV6-2/TRBV6-3 | CASLSSPTYEQYF | TGTGCCAGCCTTTCTAGCCCGACCTACGAGCAGTACTTC
TRBJ2-2 | TRBD2 | many | TRBV10-3 | CAISGLAATGELFF | TGTGCCATCAGCGGACTAGCGGCCACCGGGGAGCTGTTTTTT
TRBJ1-3 | - | - | TRBV12-3/TRBV12-4 | CASRIVPGTFSGNTIYF | TGTGCCAGCAGAATAGTCCCAGGTACCTTCTCTGGAAACACCATATATTTT
TRBJ2-7 | - | few | TRBV24-1 | CATSEGRNPYEQYF | TGTGCCACCAGTGAAGGACGGAATCCCTACGAGCAGTACTTC
TRBJ1-2 | TRBD1 | - | TRBV7-2 | CASSLAGTGTVAYGYTF | TGTGCCAGCAGCTTAGCCGGGACAGGGACTGTCGCCTATGGCTACACCTTC
TRBJ1-3 | - | many | TRBV2 | CASSVGADSGNTIYF | TGTGCCAGCAGTGTTGGGGCAGACTCTGGAAACACCATATATTTT
TRBJ1-2 | - | once | TRBV24-1 | CATSDGLGSYTF | TGTGCCACCAGTGATGGGTTAGGGAGCTACACCTTC
TRBJ2-5 | TRBD1 | - | TRBV5-1 | CASFRTGRETQYF | TGCGCCAGCTTCAGGACAGGGAGAGAGACCCAGTACTTC
TRBJ1-1 | - | once | TRBV5-4 | CASSQEDSIGTEAFF | TGCGCCAGCAGCCAAGAGGACAGTATAGGCACTGAAGCTTTCTTT
TRBJ2-5 | - | - | TRBV5-4 | CASSFGADQETQYF | TGTGCCAGCAGCTTTGGGGCGGACCAAGAGACCCAGTACTTC
TRBJ1-6 | - | few | TRBV5-4 | CASSPKEGNNSPLHF | TGTGCCAGCAGCCCAAAAGAGGGGAATAATTCACCCCTCCACTTT
TRBJ2-5 | - | many | TRBV7-2 | CASSFRAAQETQYF | TGTGCCAGCAGCTTTCGGGCTGCACAAGAGACCCAGTACTTC
TRBJ2-5 | TRBD2 | - | TRBV20-1 | CSARTLAGVLETQYF | TGCAGTGCTAGAACCCTAGCGGGGGTGTTAGAGACCCAGTACTTC
TRBJ2-2 | - | many | TRBV4-3 | CASSQEEAAFGELFF | TGCGCCAGCAGCCAAGAAGAGGCGGCGTTCGGGGAGCTGTTTTTT
TRBJ1-6 | - | - | TRBV10-3 | CAISTGTTNSPLHF | TGTGCCATCAGTACAGGGACCACGAATTCACCCCTCCACTTT